The 8 T cell receptor beta chains in this list originate from one sample, sequenced in a study of chemoradiotherapy in HPV16-positive cancers. The assay was immunoSEQ multiplex PCR, and TCRdb's table has in-frame clones only and misses some. The repertoire holds 10,000 to 14,000 clones, with roughly 92% as singletons. This material consisted of blood, taken from a patient who underwent chemoradiotherapy. Receptors were obtained from a human donor with HPV-associated anogenital cancer.

This sequence joins TRBV30 and TRBJ2-5; TRBD2 matches at 8 bases. Trimming cost V 2 bases and J 11 bases; bases outside gene matches: 13. The CDR3 sequence is 14 residues long. Germline values: CDR1 GTSNPN, CDR2 SVGIG (reference sequence). The CDR3 nucleotides are TGTGCCTGGAGTCGCCGACCGGCCGGGAGGGAGCAGTACTTC. It yields the protein CAWSRRPAGREQYF.

The V gene is TRBV9, the J gene TRBJ1-1; 10 positions agree with TRBD1. The CDR3 has 16 residues. Germline trimming cut 3 bases from V and 5 bases from J; bases unmatched to any gene: 10. Germline V gene sequence: CDR1 SGDLS, CDR2 YYNGEE. CDR3: CASSGRDRGYVTEAFF. CDR3 bases: TGTGCCAGCAGCGGCCGGGACAGGGGTTATGTGACTGAAGCTTTCTTT.

In nucleotides, the CDR3 is TGTGCCAGCAGCGATACTAGTCCTTTCCCAGATACGCAGTATTTT. This codes for CASSDTSPFPDTQYF. The chain joins TRBV13 to TRBJ2-3, with a weak D call TRBD2 (5 bases). Trimming pared 5 bases from V and 4 bases from J, leaving 16 bases between. CDR1 is PRHDT and CDR2 is FYEKMQ in the germline V gene (reference sequence). The CDR3 contains 15 residues.

V usage is TRBV11-3 and J usage is TRBJ1-1; 7 bases are shared with TRBD1. CDR1 and CDR2 (germline): SGHNT, YENEEA. The J segment lost 2 bases and the V segment lost 1 base, leaving 7 bases of the junction unmatched. This CDR3 has 16 amino acids. Here the CDR3 reads CASSLGVNRGNTEAFF. The CDR3 nucleotides read TGTGCCAGCAGCTTAGGGGTCAACAGGGGAAACACTGAAGCTTTCTTT. Supplemented by reference TRBV11-3 and TRBJ1-1, the full variable domain reads EAGVVQSPRYKIIEKKQPVAFWCNPISGHNTLYWYLQNLGQGPELLIRYENEEAVDDSQLPKDRFSAERLKGVDSTLKIQPAELGDSAVYLCASSLGVNRGNTEAFFGQGTRLTVV.

The genes are TRBV18 and TRBJ2-3; D ambiguous. Between the trimmed V and J ends, which lost 3 bases and 5 bases, there was a span of 12 bases. CDR3 length: 14 amino acids. Per germline, CDR1 KGHSH and CDR2 LQKENI. The CDR3: CASSPGSRGDTQYF. In DNA form, the CDR3 reads TGTGCCAGCTCACCCGGGTCCAGAGGAGATACGCAGTATTTT.

The chain is built from TRBV7-7 and TRBJ2-2, with 7 bases identical to TRBD2. Germline V gives CDR1 SSHAT, CDR2 FNYEAQ (reference sequence). V shed 3 bases and J 6 bases; nucleotides not matched to a gene: 4. The CDR3 length is 14 residues. CDR3 loop: CASSLGGGAGELFF. The CDR3 nucleotides are TGTGCCAGCAGCTTGGGGGGGGGTGCCGGGGAGCTGTTTTTT.

The J gene is TRBJ2-5, the V gene TRBV13, with 10 bases fitting TRBD2. Trimming cost V 0 bases and J 6 bases; bases outside gene matches: 13. Germline assignment: CDR1 PRHDT and CDR2 FYEKMQ (reference sequence). This CDR3 comprises 18 residues. CDR3 in DNA: TGTGCCAGCAGCTTAGGTCTAGCGGGGGCCTTCCCAAGTAAGACCCAGTACTTC. Translating gives CASSLGLAGAFPSKTQYF.

The V gene is TRBV11-1, the J gene TRBJ2-5; D call uncertain. Germline V gene sequence: CDR1 SGHAT, CDR2 FQDESV (reference sequence). V shed 1 base and J shed 3 bases, with 9 bases lying between them. The length of the CDR3 is 14 residues. The DNA for the CDR3 is TGTGCCAGCAGCTTAGACAGCCCTAAAGAGACCCAGTACTTC. Translated, it gives CASSLDSPKETQYF. The variable domain in full, completed from reference TRBV11-1 and TRBJ2-5, reads EAEVAQSPRYKITEKSQAVAFWCDPISGHATLYWYRQILGQGPELLVQFQDESVVDDSQLPKDRFSAERLKGVDSTLKIQPAELGDSAMYLCASSLDSPKETQYFGPGTRLLVL.